This T cell receptor (beta chain) was recorded in a study of blood T cell repertoires in COVID-19. Looked up from germline, CDR1 is MNHEY and CDR2 is SVGEGT. The CDR3 is 17 amino acids. J was trimmed by 4 bases and V by 0 bases; bases with no gene match: 7. The assay was immunoSEQ multiplex PCR, and TCRdb's table has in-frame clones only and misses some. The sample includes just under 150,000 clones, around 84% of them seen just once. The chain employs TRBV6-2 or TRBV6-3 and TRBJ2-3; TRBD1 matches at 10 bases. The clonotype comes from a human donor with acute or convalescent COVID-19. The donor label of this sample is uncertain. The specimen was peripheral blood. CDR3 DNA: TGTGCCAGCAGTTACTCGGGTAGACAGGGGGCCCCAGATACGCAGTATTTT. This codes for CASSYSGRQGAPDTQYF.